The 15 T cell receptor beta chains in this list originate from one sample, sequenced in a study of cytomegalovirus exposure and HLA in healthy donors. PCR involved 60 Vbeta and 13 Jbeta primers. The assay was immunoSEQ multiplex PCR, and TCRdb's table has in-frame clones only and misses some. The sample shows about 150,000 clones, 70% of them seen only once. The sequenced material came from PBMCs. These receptors all stem from a woman in her sixties or seventies in good health and CMV-seropositive.

The J gene is TRBJ1-3, the V gene TRBV4-2, with TRBD1 matching 7 bases. The CDR3 is 15 amino acids. V lost 5 bases, J lost 3 bases, and 7 bases stayed unmatched. Germline V gives CDR1 LGHNA, CDR2 YNFKEQ. CDR3 amino acids: CASSGNRGGGNTIYF. CDR3 nucleotides: TGTGCCAGCAGCGGTAACAGGGGAGGTGGAAACACCATATATTTT.

The chain employs TRBV29-1 and TRBJ2-7; D perhaps matches TRBD2 (6 bases). Germline V gives CDR1 SQVTM, CDR2 ANQGSEA. Trimming took off 4 bases at V and 4 bases at J, with 14 bases between the two ends. The CDR3 spans 13 residues. The CDR3 DNA sequence: TGCAGCGTTGCAAGCGGGCAAGGGTACGAGCAGTACTTC. Its protein product is CSVASGQGYEQYF.

This CDR3 reads CATSRDLSGVGDTQYF. The CDR3 region has the DNA TGTGCCACCAGCAGAGATCTTAGCGGCGTCGGAGATACGCAGTATTTT. The chain employs TRBV15 and TRBJ2-3, with a tentative D call TRBD2 (6 bases). The V end was cut by 0 bases, the J end by 5 bases, with 15 bases between. Germline loops: CDR1 LNHNV, CDR2 YYDKDF (reference sequence). The CDR3 runs 16 residues.

The J gene is TRBJ2-7, the V gene TRBV6-5; D may be TRBD2 (6 bases). Germline V gene sequence: CDR1 MNHEY, CDR2 SVGAGI. Trimming took 5 bases from V and 3 from J, leaving 17 bases between them. The CDR3 has 15 amino acids. CDR3 residues: CASSAVLGGGYEQYF. The DNA of the CDR3 is TGTGCCAGCAGTGCCGTCCTTGGGGGAGGCTACGAGCAGTACTTC.

The chain recombines TRBV5-1 with TRBJ1-4, with 9 bases that match TRBD1. CDR1 and CDR2 (germline): SGHRS, YFSETQ. Trimming removed 4 bases from V and 5 bases from J; junction bases left unmatched: 3. The CDR3 is 14 residues long. CDR3 nucleotides: TGCGCCAGCAGCCCGGGACAGGGAAATGAAAAACTGTTTTTT. Amino acids: CASSPGQGNEKLFF.

The chain's CDR3 is CASSVGGQETQYF. CDR3 nucleotide sequence: TGTGCCAGCAGTGTGGGGGGACAAGAGACCCAGTACTTC. V usage is TRBV2 and J usage is TRBJ2-5; tentatively, D is TRBD2 (6 bases). The CDR3 consists of 13 residues. CDR1 is SNHLY, CDR2 FYNNEI, per germline. Deletions cut 4 bases from V and 2 bases from J, with 8 bases between.

The V and J genes are TRBV5-1 and TRBJ1-1; 8 positions match TRBD1. The CDR3 extends over 14 amino acids. J lost 5 bases, V lost 2 bases, and 5 bases had no gene match. The germline V gene encodes CDR1 SGHRS and CDR2 YFSETQ. The CDR3 nucleotides are TGCGCCAGCAGCTTTATGGACAGGGCGACTGAAGCTTTCTTT. Amino acid sequence: CASSFMDRATEAFF.

This sequence joins TRBV2 and TRBJ1-2; tentative D call: TRBD1 (6 bases). V was cut by 4 bases and J by 3 bases, with 18 bases left in between. Looked up from germline, CDR1 is SNHLY and CDR2 is FYNNEI. This CDR3 has 16 residues. As DNA, the CDR3 is TGTGCCAGCAGTGGGGCTCGGGGGGCAGGAGACTATGGCTACACCTTC. Amino acid sequence: CASSGARGAGDYGYTF.

In this sample, this clone turned up once. The rearrangement uses TRBV5-1 and TRBJ1-1, with 7 bases lining up with TRBD1. The V gene end was trimmed by 4 bases and the J gene end by 0 bases; junction bases not matched to a gene: 0. Per the germline V gene, CDR1 is SGHRS and CDR2 is YFSETQ. The CDR3 is 13 amino acids. The CDR3 protein is CASSGQVNTEAFF. As DNA, the CDR3 is TGCGCCAGCAGCGGACAGGTGAACACTGAAGCTTTCTTT. The full variable domain, with the rest looked up from reference TRBV5-1 and TRBJ1-1, is KAGVTQTPRYLIKTRGQQVTLSCSPISGHRSVSWYQQTPGQGLQFLFEYFSETQRNKGNFPGRFSGRQFSNSRSEMNVSTLELGDSALYLCASSGQVNTEAFFGQGTRLTVV.

The chain is built from TRBV30 and TRBJ2-1; unclear D gene. Germline V gene data show CDR1 as GTSNPN and CDR2 as SVGIG (reference sequence). Trimming shortened V by 1 base and J by 2 bases, and 12 bases separated the two germline ends. This CDR3 is built from 15 residues. CDR3 in DNA: TGTGCCTGGAGTGGGGCCTCCAGCACCTACAATGAGCAGTTCTTC. Its protein is CAWSGASSTYNEQFF.

The V gene is TRBV7-3, the J gene TRBJ2-7, with 9 bases matching TRBD1. Germline assignment: CDR1 SGHTA and CDR2 FQGTGA. V shed 3 bases, J shed 3 bases, and the junction held 3 bases outside the gene matches. The CDR3 consists of 14 residues. The DNA for the CDR3 is TGTGCCAGCAGCTTGGCGGGACAGGGCTACGAGCAGTACTTC. As protein: CASSLAGQGYEQYF.

This rearrangement joins TRBV6-5 to TRBJ2-1, with TRBD1 matching over 10 bases. The V and J ends lost 4 bases and 5 bases, in that order; junction bases with no gene match: 5. Germline CDR1 and CDR2: MNHEY and SVGAGI. CDR3 size: 15 residues. CDR3 sequence reads: CASSSGQGRNNEQFF. The DNA for the CDR3 is TGTGCCAGCAGTTCGGGACAGGGGAGGAACAATGAGCAGTTCTTC.

The J gene is TRBJ2-1, the V gene TRBV5-1; D remains ambiguous. This CDR3 contains 16 residues. V shed 4 bases and J shed 0 bases, with 14 bases lying between them. Germline CDR1 is SGHRS and CDR2 is YFSETQ. The CDR3 nucleotides read TGCGCCAGCAGCCTGCTCAGCGTCCGCTCCTACAATGAGCAGTTCTTC. Encoded protein: CASSLLSVRSYNEQFF.

The chain has TRBV5-5 and TRBJ1-1, with D possibly being TRBD1 (6 bases). Germline CDR1 reads SGHKS; CDR2 reads YYEKEE (reference sequence). The ends were cut back, 4 bases at V and 0 bases at J, with 13 bases in the middle. CDR3 size: 15 residues. The CDR3 here is CASSGGGQMNTEAFF. In nucleotides, the CDR3 is TGTGCCAGCAGCGGGGGGGGGCAAATGAACACTGAAGCTTTCTTT.

The V gene is TRBV12-5, the J gene TRBJ1-3; D might be TRBD1 (6 bases). Germline lookup yields CDR1 LGHNT and CDR2 FRNRAP. V was trimmed by 7 bases and J by 1 base, leaving 11 bases between them. This CDR3 is 14 amino acids long. The chain's CDR3 is CASALTGSGNTIYF. The CDR3 DNA is TGTGCTAGTGCCTTAACAGGGTCTGGAAACACCATATATTTT. The complete variable domain, with remaining parts taken from reference TRBV12-5 and TRBJ1-3, reads DARVTQTPRHKVTEMGQEVTMRCQPILGHNTVFWYRQTMMQGLELLAYFRNRAPLDDSGMPKDRFSAEMPDATLATLKIQPSEPRDSAVYFCASALTGSGNTIYFGEGSWLTVV.